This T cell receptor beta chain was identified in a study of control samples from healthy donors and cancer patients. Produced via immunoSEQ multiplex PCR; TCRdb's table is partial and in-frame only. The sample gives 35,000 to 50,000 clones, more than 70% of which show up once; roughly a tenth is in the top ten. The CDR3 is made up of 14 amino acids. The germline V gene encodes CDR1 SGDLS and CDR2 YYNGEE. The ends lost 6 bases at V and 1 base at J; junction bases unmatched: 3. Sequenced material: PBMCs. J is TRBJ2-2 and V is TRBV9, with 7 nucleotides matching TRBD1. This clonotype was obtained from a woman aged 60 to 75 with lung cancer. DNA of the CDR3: TGTGCCAGCACCGGACAGGAGAACACCGGGGAGCTGTTTTTT. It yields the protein CASTGQENTGELFF.